Listed here are 25 T cell receptor beta chains from one sample, sequenced in a study of T cell repertoires in cytomegalovirus infection. TCRdb re-derived calls from the reads in MiXCR, one entry per CDR3 protein. This sample has approximately 180,000 distinct CDR3 sequences, with 8% to 10% found just once. The sequencing input was PBMCs. These TCRs come from a human donor in good health (CMV status not recorded). Some clones in this sample may be carry-over from other donors' samples.

This clonotype was found many times. The gene calls are TRBV28 and TRBJ2-3; 13 nucleotides align to TRBD2. This CDR3 contains 14 residues. CDR1 and CDR2 (germline): MDHEN, SYDVKM. With V trimmed by 5 bases and J by 12 bases, 8 bases remained unmatched. In DNA, the CDR3 is TGTGCCAGCAGTCCGCAACTAGCGGGAGGGCCTCAGTATTTT. As protein: CASSPQLAGGPQYF.

The chain couples TRBV4-2 to TRBJ2-6; D gene ambiguous. Germline V gene data show CDR1 as LGHNA and CDR2 as YNFKEQ. The CDR3 is made up of 15 amino acids. Trimming removed 4 bases from V and 0 bases from J, with 7 bases in between. The CDR3 DNA reads TGTGCCAGCAGCCTTGACCGCTCTGGGGCCAACGTCCTGACTTTC. As protein: CASSLDRSGANVLTF.

The chain uses TRBV28 and TRBJ2-5, with D possibly TRBD1 on 6 matching bases. CDR3 length: 19 amino acids. The ends were cut back, 4 bases at V and 3 bases at J, with 27 bases in the middle. CDR1 is MDHEN, CDR2 SYDVKM, per germline. The CDR3 bases are TGTGCCAGCAGTTCGTATCCTAGATTTGAGCGAGGGGGAGAAGAGACCCAGTACTTC. It translates to CASSSYPRFERGGEETQYF.

This clonotype was observed a few times. V and J are TRBV2 and TRBJ1-1; D unclear. CDR3 size: 13 residues. The V end lost 0 bases, the J end lost 10 bases, and 12 bases lay between the germline ends. Germline CDR1 SNHLY, CDR2 FYNNEI. CDR3 DNA sequence: TGTGCCAGCAGTGAAGCGCGAGGGCCTGGAGCTTTCTTT. Amino acid sequence: CASSEARGPGAFF.

The V call is TRBV15, the J call TRBJ2-2, with D maybe TRBD2 (7 bases). The CDR3 has 14 residues. Between the trimmed V and J ends, which lost 4 bases and 5 bases, there was a span of 11 bases. In germline, CDR1 is LNHNV, CDR2 YYDKDF (reference sequence). In DNA form, the CDR3 reads TGTGCCACCAGCAAAGGGGGGGTTACCGGGGAGCTGTTTTTT. Translating it yields CATSKGGVTGELFF.

The table lists this clonotype with a few counts. The chain uses TRBV20-1 and TRBJ2-5; 8 positions agree with TRBD2. The CDR3 totals 13 residues. Germline CDR1 and CDR2: DFQATT and SNEGSKA (reference sequence). Trimming at V came to 4 bases and at J to 4 bases, leaving 5 bases not matched to a gene. CDR3 in amino acids: CSAKGSGTETQYF. CDR3 bases: TGCAGTGCTAAGGGTAGCGGGACAGAGACCCAGTACTTC.

Regarding this clonotype: It may be a read error: a sequence one base away is much more abundant. The J gene is TRBJ1-5, the V gene TRBV28; TRBD1 matches 9 bases. Germline values: CDR1 MDHEN, CDR2 SYDVKM. CDR3 size: 16 residues. J gave up 6 bases and V 4 bases, and 10 bases lay outside the gene matches. CDR3 sequence (DNA): TGTGCCAGCAGTTCGCACGACGGGACAGGGTTTCAGCCCCAGCATTTT. Its translation is CASSSHDGTGFQPQHF.

This chain uses TRBV28 with TRBJ2-7; D is perhaps TRBD1 (6 bases). V was clipped by 11 bases and J by 3 bases, with 17 bases between them. The CDR3 is 13 amino acids. Germline V CDR1 and CDR2: MDHEN, SYDVKM. CDR3 loop: CASQGSADYEQYF. As DNA, the CDR3 is TGTGCCTCCCAGGGGTCGGCGGACTACGAGCAGTACTTC.

This clonotype was counted many times. The V call is TRBV7-2, the J call TRBJ1-3; D perhaps matches TRBD1 (6 bases). The CDR3 spans 15 residues. Looked up from germline, CDR1 is SGHTA and CDR2 is FQGNSA. Deletions cut 6 bases from V and 0 bases from J, with 12 bases between. The CDR3: CASRNTGFSGNTIYF. Written as DNA, the CDR3 is TGTGCCAGCAGGAATACAGGGTTCTCTGGAAACACCATATATTTT.

This clonotype was detected only a few times. The CDR3 DNA sequence: TGCGCCAGCAGCCTAGCGGGGGGGCAGCCAGATACGCAGTATTTT. It translates to CASSLAGGQPDTQYF. This chain uses TRBV4-3 with TRBJ2-3; 11 bases align to TRBD2. V dropped 4 bases and J dropped 4; count of bases not matched to a gene: 4. The CDR3 covers 15 residues. Germline loops: CDR1 LGHNA, CDR2 YSLEER.

This clonotype was seen ten or more times. The chain combines TRBV20-1 with TRBJ2-1, with 9 nucleotides matching TRBD1. The CDR3 has 14 amino acids. CDR1 is DFQATT and CDR2 is SNEGSKA in the germline V gene (reference sequence). V shed 5 bases, J shed 3 bases, and the junction held 5 bases outside the gene matches. CDR3 sequence: CSAEQGASYNEQFF. The CDR3 nucleotides are TGCAGTGCTGAACAGGGGGCAAGCTACAATGAGCAGTTCTTC.

This clonotype was counted between two and nine times. V usage is TRBV20-1 and J usage is TRBJ1-5; D perhaps matches TRBD1 (5 bases). Trimming pared 7 bases from V and 7 bases from J, leaving 17 bases between. This CDR3 spans 13 amino acids. Germline CDR1 reads DFQATT; CDR2 reads SNEGSKA (reference sequence). The CDR3 loop reads CSEARGADQPQHF. The CDR3 DNA sequence: TGCAGTGAAGCGCGCGGGGCGGACCAGCCCCAGCATTTT.

This clonotype has a count of ten or more. The rearrangement uses TRBV7-2 and TRBJ2-4; possible D gene TRBD1, 5 bases. The V and J ends lost 1 base and 4 bases respectively, with 8 bases between them. This CDR3 contains 14 residues. Germline V lookup: CDR1 SGHTA, CDR2 FQGNSA. In nucleotides, the CDR3 is TGTGCCAGCAGCTTAGAGACAGAAAAAAACATTCAGTACTTC. Residues: CASSLETEKNIQYF.

This clonotype was seen at least ten times. V usage is TRBV7-2 and J usage is TRBJ2-7; D ambiguous. Germline V lookup: CDR1 SGHTA, CDR2 FQGNSA. The ends were cut back, 1 base at V and 0 bases at J, with 4 bases in the middle. This CDR3 has 13 amino acids. As DNA, the CDR3 is TGTGCCAGCAGCTTAGACTACTCCTACGAGCAGTACTTC. Translated: CASSLDYSYEQYF.

This clonotype was detected a few times. CDR3 DNA sequence: TGTGCCAGCAGTTTATTTTCCAGCTCTGGAAACACCATATATTTT. This sequence encodes CASSLFSSSGNTIYF. V is TRBV28 and J is TRBJ1-3, with D unresolved. Germline CDR1 and CDR2: MDHEN and SYDVKM. V was shortened by 1 base and J by 0 bases, with 7 bases between the two germline ends. This CDR3 contains 15 residues.

This clonotype was found a few times. The chain recombines TRBV10-3 with TRBJ1-2; 10 bases map to TRBD1. V dropped 2 bases and J dropped 6; count of bases not matched to a gene: 12. This CDR3 comprises 17 residues. Germline CDR1 reads ENHRY; CDR2 reads SYGVKD. As DNA, the CDR3 is TGTGCCATCAGTGAGACCCTCCCGGGACAGGGGCCCCATGGCTACACCTTC. Its translation is CAISETLPGQGPHGYTF.

This clonotype was detected many times. The rearrangement uses TRBV7-8 and TRBJ2-7; D is tentatively TRBD1 or TRBD2 (5 bases each). The CDR3 consists of 12 residues. Trimming pared 5 bases from V and 4 bases from J, leaving 9 bases between. Germline V gives CDR1 SGHVS, CDR2 FQNEAQ. CDR3 in DNA: TGTGCCAGCAGCAGGGACGGGTACGAGCAGTACTTC. This translates into CASSRDGYEQYF.

This clonotype was seen a handful of times. This rearrangement joins TRBV5-4 to TRBJ1-2; possible D gene TRBD1, 5 bases. This CDR3 region has 15 residues. Germline loops: CDR1 SGHNT, CDR2 YYREEE (reference sequence). Trimming cost V 4 bases and J 0 bases, with 13 bases left between them. The CDR3 is CASSPRGDPNYGYTF. The DNA of the CDR3 is TGTGCCAGCAGCCCCCGGGGGGACCCTAACTATGGCTACACCTTC.

This clonotype was detected only a few times. This chain links TRBV12-3 or TRBV12-4 with TRBJ1-1; TRBD1 matches 8 bases. With 6 bases clipped from V and 0 bases from J, the junction kept 3 bases outside the gene matches. The CDR3 runs 14 residues. The DNA of the CDR3 is TGTGCCAGCAGCACGGACAGGGTGAACACTGAAGCTTTCTTT. It encodes CASSTDRVNTEAFF.

This chain connects TRBV28 to TRBJ2-3; D is possibly TRBD1 or TRBD2 (5 bases each). This CDR3 has 18 residues. Germline assignment: CDR1 MDHEN and CDR2 SYDVKM. V was clipped by 3 bases and J by 1 base, with 20 bases between them. The CDR3 is CASSFLFGTGRGTDTQYF. The CDR3 region has the DNA TGTGCCAGCAGTTTCTTATTCGGGACGGGAAGAGGCACAGATACGCAGTATTTT. Full variable domain (outside the CDR3, taken from reference TRBV28 and TRBJ2-3): DVKVTQSSRYLVKRTGEKVFLECVQDMDHENMFWYRQDPGLGLRLIYFSYDVKMKEKGDIPEGYSVSREKKERFSLILESASTNQTSMYLCASSFLFGTGRGTDTQYFGPGTRLTVL.

The chain links TRBV4-1 to TRBJ1-1, with 8 bases aligning to TRBD1. There are 14 residues in the CDR3. Germline V gives CDR1 MGHRA, CDR2 YSYEKL. V lost 1 base and J lost 4; bases outside the gene matches: 2. The CDR3 loop is CASSQATGGTEAFF. CDR3 in DNA: TGCGCCAGCAGCCAAGCTACAGGGGGCACTGAAGCTTTCTTT.

There are a few counts of this clonotype. This rearrangement joins TRBV6-2 or TRBV6-3 to TRBJ2-7; 14 positions agree with TRBD2. The ends lost 3 bases at V and 6 bases at J; junction bases unmatched: 1. The length of the CDR3 is 14 residues. The germline V gene has CDR1 MNHEY and CDR2 SVGEGT. The CDR3 DNA is TGTGCCAGCAGTTATGGACTAGCGGGGGGCGAGCAGTACTTC. It codes for CASSYGLAGGEQYF.

This clonotype was recorded a few times. V is TRBV10-3 and J is TRBJ2-5; perhaps TRBD2 as D (6 bases). Trimming removed 6 bases at V and 1 base at J, with 12 bases between. The CDR3 spans 14 residues. CDR1 ENHRY and CDR2 SYGVKD come from the germline V gene. The CDR3, as DNA: TGTGCCATCAGGGGGTTGGGACTCCAAGAGACCCAGTACTTC. As protein: CAIRGLGLQETQYF.

This chain uses TRBV10-3 with TRBJ2-1, with TRBD2 matching over 8 bases. This CDR3 comprises 14 residues. Germline CDR1 reads ENHRY; CDR2 reads SYGVKD. V shed 2 bases and J 7 bases; nucleotides not matched to a gene: 4. The CDR3 DNA sequence: TGTGCCATCAGTGAGGGACTAGCCGGAAATGAGCAGTTCTTC. It translates to CAISEGLAGNEQFF.

There are many counts of this clonotype. The V gene is TRBV19, the J gene TRBJ1-1; no firm D call. This CDR3 region has 14 residues. Germline CDR1 is LNHDA and CDR2 is SQIVND (reference sequence). Deletions cut 7 bases from V and 1 base from J, with 13 bases between. The CDR3 bases are TGTGCCAGTACATCAGGAGGTTCGAACACTGAAGCTTTCTTT. It translates to CASTSGGSNTEAFF.